Listed below are T cell receptor beta chains from one sample, sequenced in a study of blood T cell repertoires in COVID-19. Measured with immunoSEQ multiplex PCR; TCRdb has only the in-frame clones, and not every one. The sample yields approximately 200,000 clones, around 94% seen once. Sequencing was performed on peripheral blood. The receptors derive from a man under 40 with COVID-19, enrolled during active disease. The CDR3 runs from the conserved cysteine through the conserved F or W. A D gene is named only where the DNA matches it firmly. Clone size, where shown, is once, few, many, or a class for clones that have expanded.

d_call clone_size j_call v_call cdr3_aa cdr3_nt
NA NA TRBJ2-7 TRBV7-3 CASSLYGGPSYEQYF TGTGCCAGCAGCTTATATGGGGGCCCCTCCTACGAGCAGTACTTC
TRBD1 once TRBJ1-6 TRBV9 CASSGGTGKDVSPLHF TGTGCCAGCAGCGGGGGGACAGGGAAAGATGTTTCACCCCTCCACTTT
NA NA TRBJ1-2 TRBV19 CASSIDQAGLGYGYTF TGTGCCAGTAGTATAGATCAAGCAGGATTGGGCTATGGCTACACCTTC
NA NA TRBJ1-1 TRBV6-4 CASSDSPGVGTEAFF TGTGCCAGCAGTGACTCGCCAGGGGTGGGCACTGAAGCTTTCTTT
TRBD2 NA TRBJ2-7 TRBV2 CASSERQRGWYEQYF TGTGCCAGCAGTGAGCGGCAGCGGGGATGGTACGAGCAGTACTTC
NA few TRBJ2-1 TRBV5-1 CASSLVAGLWLNEQFF TGCGCCAGCAGCTTGGTCGCGGGTTTGTGGTTGAATGAGCAGTTCTTC
NA NA TRBJ2-6 TRBV5-1 CASSLEVQTGTGANVLTF TGCGCCAGCAGCCTGGAGGTTCAAACAGGGACTGGGGCCAACGTCCTGACTTTC
TRBD1 NA TRBJ1-1 TRBV5-4 CASEGGGNTEAFF TGTGCCAGCGAAGGGGGCGGTAATACTGAAGCTTTCTTT
TRBD2 NA TRBJ2-2 TRBV11-2 CASSLDWGLAGITGELFF TGTGCCAGCAGCTTAGATTGGGGACTAGCGGGGATCACCGGGGAGCTGTTTTTT
TRBD1 NA TRBJ2-7 TRBV7-2 CASSFRDRGSYEQYF TGTGCCAGCAGCTTCCGGGACAGGGGCTCCTACGAGCAGTACTTC
NA NA TRBJ1-2 TRBV6-5 CASSYGGAPGYTF TGTGCCAGCAGTTACGGGGGGGCGCCTGGCTACACCTTC
NA NA TRBJ1-4 TRBV4-1 CASSQEGLRNEKLFF TGCGCCAGCAGCCAGGAGGGGCTCCGAAATGAAAAACTGTTTTTT
TRBD1 NA TRBJ1-2 TRBV11-2 CASSHGQVSGYTF TGTGCCAGCAGCCACGGACAGGTTTCTGGCTACACCTTC
NA NA TRBJ2-1 TRBV5-4 CASSLGGQGFYNEQFF TGTGCCAGCAGCTTGGGAGGCCAGGGCTTTTACAATGAGCAGTTCTTC
TRBD2 NA TRBJ2-3 TRBV6-5 CASSYLAGTDTQYF TGTGCCAGCAGTTACCTAGCGGGCACAGATACGCAGTATTTT
TRBD2 NA TRBJ2-3 TRBV2 CASKASGGVSTDTQYF TGTGCCAGCAAGGCTAGCGGGGGTGTTAGCACAGATACGCAGTATTTT
TRBD1 NA TRBJ1-1 TRBV9 CASSPWTGTGTEAFF TGTGCCAGCAGCCCATGGACAGGGACTGGCACTGAAGCTTTCTTT
NA NA TRBJ2-2 TRBV5-4 CASSLPLAGTGELFF TGTGCCAGCAGCTTGCCACTAGCTGGCACCGGGGAGCTGTTTTTT
TRBD1 NA TRBJ1-2 TRBV5-1 CASSLGQGVGYTF TGCGCCAGCAGCTTGGGACAGGGAGTTGGCTACACCTTC
NA NA TRBJ1-2 TRBV19 CASTETESNGYTF TGTGCCAGTACCGAGACAGAATCAAATGGCTACACCTTC
NA NA TRBJ1-6 TRBV6-1 CASSEWAGSPLHF TGTGCCAGCAGTGAATGGGCTGGGTCACCCCTCCACTTT
TRBD1 NA TRBJ2-1 TRBV5-1 CASSWDSPPNEQFF TGCGCCAGCAGCTGGGACAGTCCCCCCAATGAGCAGTTCTTC
TRBD2 once TRBJ2-1 TRBV5-1 CASKGGGGFDEQFF TGCGCCAGCAAGGGCGGGGGAGGATTCGATGAGCAGTTCTTC
NA NA TRBJ1-2 TRBV2 CASSDQANYGYTF TGTGCCAGCAGTGACCAGGCTAACTATGGCTACACCTTC
NA NA TRBJ2-1 TRBV5-1 CASSLGSGPRSYNEQFF TGCGCCAGCAGCTTGGGTAGCGGTCCTCGCTCCTACAATGAGCAGTTCTTC
NA NA TRBJ2-5 TRBV5-1 CASSLAGGETQYF TGCGCCAGCAGCTTGGCCGGGGGAGAGACCCAGTACTTC
NA NA TRBJ2-4 TRBV5-6 CASSWGKANNIQYF TGTGCCAGCAGCTGGGGCAAGGCGAATAACATTCAGTACTTC
TRBD1 NA TRBJ2-7 TRBV4-1 CASSPLLTGNREQYF TGCGCCAGCAGCCCCCTGTTGACAGGGAACCGCGAGCAGTACTTC